This entry lists 17 T cell receptor beta chains sequenced from one sample in a study of B cell selection in AIRE deficiency. The sorted conventional CD4 T cells were gated as CD4+CD127+. Profiling relied on immunoSEQ multiplex PCR, and the TCRdb table lists in-frame clones only, not all of them. This sample has about 25,000 clones, with almost 98% found just once. What was sequenced was conventional CD4+ T cells sorted from PBMCs. These receptors originate from a human donor with AIRE deficiency.

The genes are TRBV11-2 and TRBJ2-3; D is possibly TRBD2 (6 bases). This CDR3 has 16 amino acids. Trimming took 6 bases from V and 2 from J, leaving 18 bases between them. Per the germline V gene, CDR1 is SGHAT and CDR2 is FQNNGV. CDR3 DNA: TGTGCCAGCAGACGTTTTAGCGGAACCGACACAGATACGCAGTATTTT. It codes for CASRRFSGTDTDTQYF.

V gene TRBV7-2 combines with J gene TRBJ2-2; D gene ambiguous. Trimming pared 1 base from V and 4 bases from J, leaving 4 bases between. CDR3 length equals 13 residues. Per germline, CDR1 SGHTA and CDR2 FQGNSA. CDR3: CASSLDGTGELFF. The CDR3 nucleotides read TGTGCCAGCAGCTTAGATGGCACCGGGGAGCTGTTTTTT.

The CDR3 sequence: CSVRQGPGSTGELFF. The CDR3 DNA follows: TGCAGCGTTAGGCAGGGCCCGGGGTCCACCGGGGAGCTGTTTTTT. The V and J genes are TRBV29-1 and TRBJ2-2; D assignment may be TRBD1 or TRBD2 (5 bases each). Trimming removed 5 bases at V and 4 bases at J, with 17 bases between. CDR1 is SQVTM, CDR2 ANQGSEA, per germline. CDR3 length: 15 amino acids.

The genes are TRBV4-3 and TRBJ2-1; TRBD2 matches 16 bases. V dropped 4 bases and J dropped 8; count of bases not matched to a gene: 5. The CDR3 contains 16 residues. Germline values: CDR1 LGHNA, CDR2 YSLEER. The CDR3 reads CASSPLGLAGGDEQFF. In DNA form, the CDR3 reads TGCGCCAGCAGCCCGTTGGGACTAGCGGGAGGGGATGAGCAGTTCTTC.

The genes are TRBV6-5 and TRBJ2-7; D tentatively reads TRBD1 or TRBD2 (5 bases each). Trimming took 6 bases from V and 2 from J, leaving 17 bases between them. The CDR3 runs to 15 residues. The germline V gene has CDR1 MNHEY and CDR2 SVGAGI. CDR3 amino acids: CASRGIGAGAYEQYF. The CDR3 DNA reads as TGTGCCAGCAGGGGGATCGGGGCGGGTGCCTACGAGCAGTACTTC.

The gene calls are TRBV29-1 and TRBJ2-5; the D call may be TRBD1 or TRBD2 (5 bases each). The CDR3 covers 14 residues. Trimming took off 5 bases at V and 1 base at J, with 14 bases between the two ends. CDR1 and CDR2 (germline): SQVTM, ANQGSEA. CDR3 nucleotide sequence: TGCAGCGTTACCGCCGGGACGGCCCAAGAGACCCAGTACTTC. It is translated as CSVTAGTAQETQYF. Drawing the rest from reference TRBV29-1 and TRBJ2-5, the complete variable domain is SAVISQKPSRDICQRGTSLTIQCQVDSQVTMMFWYRQQPGQSLTLIATANQGSEATYESGFVIDKFPISRPNLTFSTLTVSNMSPEDSSIYLCSVTAGTAQETQYFGPGTRLLVL.

This sequence joins TRBV6-1 and TRBJ2-5; D perhaps matches TRBD2 (5 bases). V lost 6 bases and J 5 bases, leaving 16 bases between the germline ends. The CDR3 has 14 residues. Germline CDR1 and CDR2: MNHNS and SASEGT. The CDR3 loop is CASRETWRWETQYF. The CDR3 DNA sequence: TGTGCCAGCAGGGAGACATGGAGGTGGGAGACCCAGTACTTC.

The V and J genes are TRBV6-6 and TRBJ2-1; 13 bases align to TRBD2. V trimming: 7 bases; J trimming: 4 bases; junction bases outside the gene matches: 7. Germline CDR1 and CDR2: MNHNY and SVGAGI (reference sequence). The CDR3 runs 16 residues. DNA of the CDR3: TGTGCCAGCACCCAACCACTAGCGGGAGGGTACAATGAGCAGTTCTTC. Protein sequence: CASTQPLAGGYNEQFF.

This chain links TRBV28 with TRBJ2-1; 13 bases fit TRBD2. After removal of 4 bases from V and 6 bases from J, the junction contained 6 bases not matched to a gene. CDR1 MDHEN and CDR2 SYDVKM come from the germline V gene. There are 16 residues in the CDR3. The CDR3: CASSYRTSGRINEQFF. In DNA, the CDR3 is TGTGCCAGCAGTTACAGGACTAGCGGGAGAATCAATGAGCAGTTCTTC.

The rearrangement uses TRBV28 and TRBJ2-7, with 8 bases lining up with TRBD1. In germline, CDR1 is MDHEN, CDR2 SYDVKM. CDR3 size: 15 residues. The V and J ends lost 5 bases and 7 bases, in that order; junction bases with no gene match: 13. For the CDR3, the DNA is TGTGCCAGCAGTCCCCCCGGCCAGGGGGCGGGGGAGCAGTACTTC. It codes for CASSPPGQGAGEQYF.

The chain is built from TRBV5-1 and TRBJ1-1; no definite D call. Germline-derived CDR1 and CDR2 are SGHRS and YFSETQ. V was clipped by 1 base and J by 5 bases, with 15 bases between them. This CDR3 has 15 residues. The CDR3 loop reads CASSLWGPPGTEAFF. CDR3 bases: TGCGCCAGCAGCTTGTGGGGTCCTCCGGGGACTGAAGCTTTCTTT.

This CDR3 reads CASSAPGTDNTEAFF. The CDR3 DNA is TGCGCCAGCAGCGCTCCCGGGACGGATAACACTGAAGCTTTCTTT. The V gene is TRBV5-1, the J gene TRBJ1-1; tentatively, D is TRBD1 (5 bases). V gave up 4 bases and J gave up 2 bases, with 15 bases separating them. This CDR3 is 15 amino acids long. Germline V lookup: CDR1 SGHRS, CDR2 YFSETQ.

This chain uses TRBV10-3 with TRBJ2-3; D call uncertain. The CDR3 sequence is 13 residues long. The ends were cut back, 10 bases at V and 0 bases at J, with 11 bases in the middle. Per the germline V gene, CDR1 is ENHRY and CDR2 is SYGVKD. This chain's CDR3 is CATRHSSTDTQYF. CDR3 DNA sequence: TGTGCCACGAGACATTCTAGCACAGATACGCAGTATTTT.

This clone was seen once. The chain is built from TRBV11-2 and TRBJ1-6; D remains ambiguous. The CDR3 spans 15 residues. Germline V gene lookup returns CDR1 SGHAT and CDR2 FQNNGV. The V and J ends lost 4 bases and 10 bases respectively, with 17 bases between them. Here the CDR3 DNA reads TGTGCCAGCAGCTATTCGACCGATCCTAACTCACCCCTCCACTTT. It yields the protein CASSYSTDPNSPLHF.

This chain links TRBV19 with TRBJ1-3, with 8 bases lining up with TRBD1. The germline gives CDR1 LNHDA, CDR2 SQIVND (reference sequence). This CDR3 comprises 17 residues. Germline trimming cut 4 bases from V and 0 bases from J; bases unmatched to any gene: 8. The CDR3 sequence is CASSTGGGSLSGNTIYF. In nucleotides, the CDR3 is TGTGCCAGTAGTACAGGGGGCGGCTCTCTCTCTGGAAACACCATATATTTT.

The V call is TRBV11-1, the J call TRBJ2-7; 10 nucleotides line up with TRBD1. There are 15 residues in the CDR3. J gave up 5 bases and V 5 bases, and 9 bases lay outside the gene matches. The germline V gene encodes CDR1 SGHAT and CDR2 FQDESV (reference sequence). CDR3 sequence (DNA): TGTGCCAGCAGCCCCCTGGACAGGGGGTTTAACGAGCAGTACTTC. Translating gives CASSPLDRGFNEQYF.

The chain uses TRBV30 and TRBJ2-1; no clear D. This CDR3 is built from 12 residues. V was trimmed by 5 bases and J by 6 bases, leaving 11 bases between them. Germline loops: CDR1 GTSNPN, CDR2 SVGIG (reference sequence). The CDR3 DNA reads as TGTGCCTGGGGGCTAGTAGTCAATGAGCAGTTCTTC. Amino acid sequence: CAWGLVVNEQFF.